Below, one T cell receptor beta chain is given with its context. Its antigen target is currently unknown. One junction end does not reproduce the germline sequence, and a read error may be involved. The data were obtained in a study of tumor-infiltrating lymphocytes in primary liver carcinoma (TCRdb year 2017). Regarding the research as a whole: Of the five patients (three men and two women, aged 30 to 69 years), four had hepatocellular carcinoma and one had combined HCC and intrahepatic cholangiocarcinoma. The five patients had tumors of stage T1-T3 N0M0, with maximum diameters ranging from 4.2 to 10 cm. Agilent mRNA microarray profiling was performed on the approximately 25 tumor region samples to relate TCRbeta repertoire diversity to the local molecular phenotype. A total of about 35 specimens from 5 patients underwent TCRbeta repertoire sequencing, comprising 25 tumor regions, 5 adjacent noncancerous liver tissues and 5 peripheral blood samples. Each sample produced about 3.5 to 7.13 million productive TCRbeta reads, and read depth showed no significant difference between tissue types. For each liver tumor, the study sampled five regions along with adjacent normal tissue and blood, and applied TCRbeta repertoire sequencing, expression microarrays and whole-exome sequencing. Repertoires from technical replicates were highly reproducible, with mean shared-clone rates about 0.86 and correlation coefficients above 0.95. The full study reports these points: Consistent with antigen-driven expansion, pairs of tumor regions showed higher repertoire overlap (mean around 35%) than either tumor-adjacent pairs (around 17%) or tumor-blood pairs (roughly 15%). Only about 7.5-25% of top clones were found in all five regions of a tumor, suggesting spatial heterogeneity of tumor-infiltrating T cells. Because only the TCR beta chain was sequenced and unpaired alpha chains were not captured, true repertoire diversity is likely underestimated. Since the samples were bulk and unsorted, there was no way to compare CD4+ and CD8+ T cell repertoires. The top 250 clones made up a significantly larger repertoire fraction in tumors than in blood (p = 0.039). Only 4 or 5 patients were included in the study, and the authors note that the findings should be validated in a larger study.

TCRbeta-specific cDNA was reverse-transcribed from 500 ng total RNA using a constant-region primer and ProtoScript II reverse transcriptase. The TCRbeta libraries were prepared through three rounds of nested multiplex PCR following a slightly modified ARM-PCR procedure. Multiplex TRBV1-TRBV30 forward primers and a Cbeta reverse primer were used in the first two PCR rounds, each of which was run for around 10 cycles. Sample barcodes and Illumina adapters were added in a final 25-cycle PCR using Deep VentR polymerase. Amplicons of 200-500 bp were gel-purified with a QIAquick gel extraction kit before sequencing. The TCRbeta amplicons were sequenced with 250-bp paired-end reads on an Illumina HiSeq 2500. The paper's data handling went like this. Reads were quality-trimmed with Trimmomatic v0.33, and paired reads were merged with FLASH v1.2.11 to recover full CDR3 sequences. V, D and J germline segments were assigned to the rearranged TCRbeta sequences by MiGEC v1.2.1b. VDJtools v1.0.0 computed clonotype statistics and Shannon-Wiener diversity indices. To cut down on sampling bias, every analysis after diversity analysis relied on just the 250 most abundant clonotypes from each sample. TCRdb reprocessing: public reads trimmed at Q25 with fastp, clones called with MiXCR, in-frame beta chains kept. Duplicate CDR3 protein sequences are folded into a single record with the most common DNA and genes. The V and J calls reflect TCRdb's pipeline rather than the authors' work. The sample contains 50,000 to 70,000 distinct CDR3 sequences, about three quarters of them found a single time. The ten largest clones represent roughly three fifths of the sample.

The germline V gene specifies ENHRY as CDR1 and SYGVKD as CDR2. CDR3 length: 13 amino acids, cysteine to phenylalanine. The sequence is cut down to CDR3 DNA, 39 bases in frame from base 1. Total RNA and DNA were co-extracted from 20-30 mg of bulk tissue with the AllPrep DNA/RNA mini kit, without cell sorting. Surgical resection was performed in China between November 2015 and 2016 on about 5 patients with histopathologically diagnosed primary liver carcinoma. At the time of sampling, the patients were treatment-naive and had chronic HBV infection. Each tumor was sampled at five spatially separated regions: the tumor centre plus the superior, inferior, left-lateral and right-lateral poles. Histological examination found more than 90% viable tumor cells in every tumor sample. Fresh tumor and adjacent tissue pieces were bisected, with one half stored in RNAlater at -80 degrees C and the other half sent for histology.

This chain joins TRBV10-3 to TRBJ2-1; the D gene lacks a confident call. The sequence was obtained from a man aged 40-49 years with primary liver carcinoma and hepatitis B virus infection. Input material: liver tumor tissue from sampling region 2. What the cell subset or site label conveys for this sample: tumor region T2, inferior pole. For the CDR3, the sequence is CVISASTTNEQFF. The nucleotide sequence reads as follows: TGTGTCATCAGCGCAAGTACCACCAATGAGCAGTTCTTC.